The 29 T cell receptor beta chains below all came from one sample that was sequenced in a study of blood T cell repertoires in COVID-19. Repertoires were generated with immunoSEQ multiplex PCR, while TCRdb's copy carries only in-frame clones and drops some. The sample yields about 170,000 clones, more than 75% seen once. The sequencing sample was made of peripheral blood. These receptors came from a man aged 50 to 59 who had recovered from COVID-19.

This chain connects TRBV19 to TRBJ2-1; 14 positions agree with TRBD2. Trimming removed 6 bases from V and 6 bases from J; junction bases left unmatched: 4. Germline CDR1 reads LNHDA; CDR2 reads SQIVND (reference sequence). The CDR3 length is 15 residues. CDR3 loop: CASRPGTSGSNEQFF. CDR3 coding DNA: TGTGCCAGTAGACCCGGGACTAGCGGGAGCAATGAGCAGTTCTTC.

This chain connects TRBV29-1 to TRBJ2-3; 11 bases are a match to TRBD2. This CDR3 comprises 16 residues. Unmatched junction bases numbered 10, after V lost 4 bases and J lost 4 bases. Germline V CDR1 and CDR2: SQVTM, ANQGSEA. CDR3: CSVGTSGSSVADTQYF. CDR3 in DNA: TGCAGCGTTGGCACTAGCGGGAGCTCGGTTGCAGATACGCAGTATTTT.

The chain carries TRBV10-3 and TRBJ1-1; possibly TRBD1 for D (6 bases). Germline loops: CDR1 ENHRY, CDR2 SYGVKD. The V gene lost 4 bases and the J gene lost 5 bases, with 11 bases spanning the gap. The CDR3 has 13 residues. The CDR3 coding sequence is TGTGCCATCAGTGGGGCAGGGGTAACTGAAGCTTTCTTT. It codes for CAISGAGVTEAFF.

Only one count was recorded for this clone. The chain has TRBV12-3 or TRBV12-4 and TRBJ2-1; D uncertain. V was trimmed by 3 bases and J by 8 bases, leaving 5 bases between them. The CDR3 is 11 residues long. The CDR3 spells CASSFTHEQFF. CDR3 DNA: TGTGCCAGCAGTTTTACACATGAGCAGTTCTTC.

The chain employs TRBV9 and TRBJ2-1, with D maybe TRBD1 (5 bases). V was pared by 0 bases and J by 0 bases, with 10 bases between. The germline V gene has CDR1 SGDLS and CDR2 YYNGEE. The CDR3 has 16 amino acids. The CDR3 DNA follows: TGTGCCAGCAGCGTAGGACAGCATAGCTCCTACAATGAGCAGTTCTTC. The encoded protein is CASSVGQHSSYNEQFF.

The rearrangement uses TRBV29-1 and TRBJ1-1; 8 nucleotides align to TRBD1. CDR1 and CDR2 from the germline V gene are SQVTM and ANQGSEA. Trimming cost V 4 bases and J 2 bases; bases outside gene matches: 6. The CDR3 runs 14 residues. DNA of the CDR3: TGCAGCGTTGCAACCGGGACAGGAAACACTGAAGCTTTCTTT. Protein product: CSVATGTGNTEAFF.

This rearrangement joins TRBV6-1 to TRBJ2-3; TRBD2 aligns across 7 bases. The CDR3 is 16 amino acids. Germline V gene lookup returns CDR1 MNHNS and CDR2 SASEGT. After removal of 4 bases from V and 0 bases from J, the junction contained 7 bases not matched to a gene. CDR3 in amino acids: CASSVIAGQSTDTQYF. CDR3 nucleotides: TGTGCCAGCAGTGTAATAGCGGGTCAAAGCACAGATACGCAGTATTTT.

V and J are TRBV6-6 and TRBJ1-2, with D perhaps TRBD1 (5 bases). The CDR3 has 14 residues. V dropped 5 bases and J dropped 8 bases, with 18 bases sitting between them. Germline V lookup: CDR1 MNHNY, CDR2 SVGAGI (reference sequence). Written as DNA, the CDR3 is TGTGCCAGCAGTCCTGACAGAAGGGGAATAGGCTACACCTTC. Translation gives CASSPDRRGIGYTF.

The rearrangement uses TRBV5-1 and TRBJ2-2; TRBD2 matches 11 bases. CDR3 length equals 16 residues. CDR1 and CDR2 from the germline V gene are SGHRS and YFSETQ. The V gene end was trimmed by 4 bases and the J gene end by 2 bases; junction bases not matched to a gene: 4. CDR3 sequence (DNA): TGCGCCAGCAGCCCCACTAGCGGGGGAAACACCGGGGAGCTGTTTTTT. It codes for CASSPTSGGNTGELFF.

This chain uses TRBV5-6 with TRBJ1-6, with 10 nucleotides matching TRBD1. J lost 0 bases, V lost 3 bases, and 6 bases had no gene match. The germline gives CDR1 SGHDT, CDR2 YYEEEE. The CDR3 sequence is 18 residues long. The CDR3 sequence: CASSWRDRGYSYNSPLHF. CDR3 in DNA: TGTGCCAGCAGCTGGCGGGACAGGGGCTACTCCTATAATTCACCCCTCCACTTT.

The J gene is TRBJ1-4, the V gene TRBV5-1, with D tentatively TRBD1 (6 bases). The germline CDR1 and CDR2 sequences are SGHRS and YFSETQ. Trimming stripped 4 bases from V and 8 bases from J, with 12 bases between. The CDR3 runs to 13 residues. This CDR3 reads CASSREGGEKLFF. The CDR3 coding sequence is TGCGCCAGCAGCCGAGAAGGGGGAGAAAAACTGTTTTTT. Full variable domain (rest looked up from reference TRBV5-1 and TRBJ1-4): KAGVTQTPRYLIKTRGQQVTLSCSPISGHRSVSWYQQTPGQGLQFLFEYFSETQRNKGNFPGRFSGRQFSNSRSEMNVSTLELGDSALYLCASSREGGEKLFFGSGTQLSVL.

The chain couples TRBV6-2 or TRBV6-3 to TRBJ1-6; the match to TRBD1 covers 9 bases. Unmatched junction bases numbered 9, after V lost 5 bases and J lost 10 bases. The CDR3 runs to 15 residues. From germline, CDR1 is MNHEY and CDR2 SVGEGT. The CDR3 DNA reads TGTGCCAGCAGTCAACAGGGGGCCGGTGGGTCACCCCTCCACTTT. It codes for CASSQQGAGGSPLHF.

The chain combines TRBV6-5 with TRBJ1-3, with a possible D match to TRBD1 (5 bases). The V end lost 3 bases, the J end lost 4 bases, and 13 bases lay between the germline ends. Per germline, CDR1 MNHEY and CDR2 SVGAGI. This CDR3 comprises 15 residues. The CDR3 loop is CASSYDSSRGNTIYF. Here the CDR3 DNA reads TGTGCCAGCAGTTATGACAGCTCGCGCGGAAACACCATATATTTT.

V is TRBV15 and J is TRBJ1-3, with a possible D match to TRBD1 (5 bases). Trimming stripped 0 bases from V and 0 bases from J, with 9 bases between. The germline V gene encodes CDR1 LNHNV and CDR2 YYDKDF (reference sequence). This CDR3 has 16 residues. CDR3 in amino acids: CATSRDLDSSGNTIYF. As DNA, the CDR3 is TGTGCCACCAGCAGAGATCTCGACAGCTCTGGAAACACCATATATTTT.

The chain uses TRBV4-1 and TRBJ2-5, with D perhaps TRBD2 (6 bases). Trimming took 3 bases from V and 5 from J, leaving 10 bases between them. There are 13 residues in the CDR3. Germline lookup yields CDR1 MGHRA and CDR2 YSYEKL. The CDR3 DNA is TGCGCCAGCAGCCATCCAGGGAGGGAGACCCAGTACTTC. As protein: CASSHPGRETQYF.

This clone was observed once. The V gene is TRBV7-8, the J gene TRBJ2-7; tentative D call: TRBD1 (6 bases). There are 16 residues in the CDR3. Germline CDR1 and CDR2: SGHVS and FQNEAQ. Trimming left V 0 bases short and J 4 bases short, with 16 bases between. CDR3 residues: CASSLARRGANYEQYF. Written as DNA, the CDR3 is TGTGCCAGCAGCTTAGCGCGCAGGGGCGCCAATTACGAGCAGTACTTC.

This sequence joins TRBV5-1 and TRBJ2-1, with TRBD2 matching over 9 bases. With V trimmed by 0 bases and J by 4 bases, 5 bases remained unmatched. CDR3 length equals 16 residues. CDR1 and CDR2 from the germline V gene are SGHRS and YFSETQ. This chain's CDR3 is CASSLAGLAGYNEQFF. The CDR3 DNA reads TGCGCCAGCAGCTTGGCGGGGCTAGCGGGGTACAATGAGCAGTTCTTC. The entire variable domain, with the rest obtained from reference TRBV5-1 and TRBJ2-1, is as follows: KAGVTQTPRYLIKTRGQQVTLSCSPISGHRSVSWYQQTPGQGLQFLFEYFSETQRNKGNFPGRFSGRQFSNSRSEMNVSTLELGDSALYLCASSLAGLAGYNEQFFGPGTRLTVL.

The J gene is TRBJ2-7, the V gene TRBV18, with 11 bases identical to TRBD2. This CDR3 has 15 residues. Germline V gene sequence: CDR1 KGHSH, CDR2 LQKENI. V lost 5 bases and J lost 2; bases outside the gene matches: 5. CDR3 region: CASSIRTSGPYEQYF. CDR3 DNA sequence: TGTGCCAGCTCAATACGGACTAGCGGGCCCTACGAGCAGTACTTC. The entire variable domain, with the rest obtained from reference TRBV18 and TRBJ2-7, is as follows: NAGVMQNPRHLVRRRGQEARLRCSPMKGHSHVYWYRQLPEEGLKFMVYLQKENIIDESGMPKERFSAEFPKEGPSILRIQQVVRGDSAAYFCASSIRTSGPYEQYFGPGTRLTVT.

The chain couples TRBV7-2 to TRBJ2-2, with a tentative D call TRBD2 (6 bases). The CDR3 sequence is 16 residues long. The germline CDR1 and CDR2 sequences are SGHTA and FQGNSA. Trimming took off 1 base at V and 1 base at J, with 10 bases between the two ends. Here the CDR3 reads CASSLDKRVNTGELFF. CDR3 coding DNA: TGTGCCAGCAGCTTAGATAAGCGGGTGAACACCGGGGAGCTGTTTTTT.

The J gene is TRBJ2-5, the V gene TRBV7-3; the D is unclear. The length of the CDR3 is 13 residues. Deletions cut 1 base from V and 4 bases from J, with 7 bases between. The V gene's germline CDR1 is SGHTA and CDR2 FQGTGA. The CDR3 DNA reads as TGTGCCAGCAGCTTAAAGAGAAGAGAGACCCAGTACTTC. Protein product: CASSLKRRETQYF.

This chain uses TRBV4-1 with TRBJ2-3; 10 bases are shared with TRBD2. CDR1 is MGHRA, CDR2 YSYEKL, per germline. The CDR3 consists of 17 residues. The V segment lost 2 bases and the J segment 2 bases; nucleotides outside the gene matches: 7. The CDR3 DNA is TGCGCCAGCAGCCAATATTCTCTAGCGGGGGACACAGATACGCAGTATTTT. Its protein is CASSQYSLAGDTDTQYF.

The chain links TRBV7-9 to TRBJ2-5, with D possibly being TRBD1 (5 bases). Germline V gene sequence: CDR1 SEHNR, CDR2 FQNEAQ (reference sequence). CDR3 length: 15 amino acids. Trimming left V 6 bases short and J 2 bases short, with 16 bases between. The CDR3 DNA sequence: TGTGCCAGCAGTCCATCAGGGATGGGGCAAGAGACCCAGTACTTC. It specifies CASSPSGMGQETQYF.

This clone was seen only once. The V and J genes are TRBV28 and TRBJ1-4, with 9 nucleotides matching TRBD1. CDR1 MDHEN and CDR2 SYDVKM come from the germline V gene. The V segment lost 6 bases and the J segment 8 bases; nucleotides outside the gene matches: 10. The CDR3 has 15 residues. The CDR3 DNA reads as TGTGCCAGCAGGGGGGGGACAGGGTCGAGAGAAAAACTGTTTTTT. This sequence encodes CASRGGTGSREKLFF.

The rearrangement links TRBV24-1 to TRBJ2-5; 7 nucleotides line up with TRBD1. The CDR3 contains 16 residues. Germline CDR1 reads KGHDR; CDR2 reads SFDVKD. Trimming removed 3 bases from V and 4 bases from J; junction bases left unmatched: 10. CDR3 sequence: CATSDAQTGMGETQYF. The CDR3 nucleotides are TGTGCCACCAGTGATGCTCAGACAGGGATGGGAGAGACCCAGTACTTC.

The gene calls are TRBV7-9 and TRBJ2-2, with no clear D. The germline gives CDR1 SEHNR, CDR2 FQNEAQ (reference sequence). The V end lost 5 bases, the J end lost 2 bases, and 6 bases lay between the germline ends. The CDR3 runs to 13 residues. DNA for the CDR3: TGTGCCAGCAGCCGAGGCAACACCGGGGAGCTGTTTTTT. It is translated as CASSRGNTGELFF.

This rearrangement joins TRBV7-9 to TRBJ1-1, with 10 bases that match TRBD1. V was clipped by 5 bases and J by 5 bases; unmatched bases: 8. There are 15 residues in the CDR3. The germline gives CDR1 SEHNR, CDR2 FQNEAQ (reference sequence). The CDR3 here is CASSPGTGVRTEAFF. The CDR3 region has the DNA TGTGCCAGCAGCCCCGGGACAGGGGTGAGAACTGAAGCTTTCTTT.

There are a few counts of this clone. V usage is TRBV27 and J usage is TRBJ2-7; 11 nucleotides align to TRBD1. V shed 2 bases and J 2 bases; nucleotides not matched to a gene: 2. Germline V gene lookup returns CDR1 MNHEY and CDR2 SMNVEV (reference sequence). CDR3 size: 15 residues. The CDR3 sequence: CASSLKGQGAYEQYF. In DNA, the CDR3 is TGTGCCAGCAGTTTAAAGGGACAGGGGGCCTACGAGCAGTACTTC.

The J gene is TRBJ1-4, the V gene TRBV6-5; a possible D gene is TRBD1 (6 bases). CDR1 MNHEY and CDR2 SVGAGI come from the germline V gene. V lost 2 bases and J 2 bases, leaving 12 bases between the germline ends. The CDR3 has 16 amino acids. The DNA of the CDR3 is TGTGCCAGCAGTTACACGCCAGGGGCTACTAATGAAAAACTGTTTTTT. Its protein product is CASSYTPGATNEKLFF.

As concerns this clone: One junction end disagrees with the germline gene, perhaps due to a read error. The chain uses TRBV11-1 and TRBJ1-1, with 8 bases identical to TRBD1. Germline assignment: CDR1 SGHAT and CDR2 FQDESV (reference sequence). CDR3 length: 16 residues. The CDR3 is CASTLLLGTGLTEAFF. CDR3 nucleotide sequence: TGTGCCAGCACCTTACTACTCGGGACAGGTCTTACTGAAGCTTTCTTT.